Reported below is one T cell receptor (beta chain). Its antigen remains unidentified. The sample belongs to a study of T cell responses to AZD1222 COVID-19 vaccine. Study conclusions and caveats: Unmutated variant regions are reportedly targeted by nearly half of spike-specific TCRs. Vaccine-associated CD4 TCRs spanned spike, dominant at 160-218 and 743-854. Clonal diversity may have been underestimated in mostly white British donors. Vaccination with two AZD1222 doses was followed by a rise in Spike-specific TCR breadth and depth.

This CDR3 spans 17 amino acids. Trimming took 1 base from V and 5 from J; bases not matched to a gene: 8. From germline, CDR1 is KGHSH and CDR2 LQKENI. TCRdb's table, derived via immunoSEQ multiplex PCR, lists solely in-frame clones and lacks some. Counted here are more than 100,000 clones, over 80% occurring once; the ten biggest clones make up around 8.2%. The chain is built from TRBV18 and TRBJ2-2, with 9 bases lining up with TRBD2. The specimen was peripheral blood, collected 28 days after the second AZD1222 dose. The source is an adult who received the AZD1222 COVID-19 vaccine. The CDR3 is CASSPRGGGAWTGELFF. CDR3 in DNA: TGTGCCAGCTCACCACGAGGCGGGGGGGCCTGGACCGGGGAGCTGTTTTTT. Variable domain in full (rest from reference TRBV18 and TRBJ2-2): NAGVMQNPRHLVRRRGQEARLRCSPMKGHSHVYWYRQLPEEGLKFMVYLQKENIIDESGMPKERFSAEFPKEGPSILRIQQVVRGDSAAYFCASSPRGGGAWTGELFFGEGSRLTVL.